What follows are 20 T cell receptor beta chains derived from one specimen sequenced in a study of T cell responses to AZD1222 COVID-19 vaccine. The method was immunoSEQ multiplex PCR; TCRdb's version includes in-frame clones alone and lacks a portion of them. The repertoire holds about 220,000 clones, with roughly 91% as singletons. The sequences come from peripheral blood, collected on day 0 of MenACWY control vaccination. The receptors derive from an adult in good health.

The chain is built from TRBV28 and TRBJ1-5, with D unresolved. Germline values: CDR1 MDHEN, CDR2 SYDVKM. The V gene lost 5 bases and the J gene lost 4 bases, with 6 bases spanning the gap. The CDR3 is 12 amino acids. The CDR3 nucleotides read TGTGCCAGCAGTACATCAAATCAGCCCCAGCATTTT. Translating it yields CASSTSNQPQHF.

The V call is TRBV28, the J call TRBJ1-2; D is uncertain. The V gene's germline CDR1 is MDHEN and CDR2 SYDVKM. The CDR3 contains 11 residues. Trimming left V 8 bases short and J 4 bases short, with 8 bases between. CDR3 protein: CASSGSYGYTF. The CDR3 nucleotides read TGTGCCAGCTCAGGAAGCTATGGCTACACCTTC.

The chain is built from TRBV18 and TRBJ2-1; D gene uncertain. Germline V gives CDR1 KGHSH, CDR2 LQKENI. V shed 3 bases and J shed 9 bases, with 12 bases lying between them. The length of the CDR3 is 13 residues. DNA of the CDR3: TGTGCCAGCTCACCTGTACCCGTCGGTGAGCAGTTCTTC. Its translation: CASSPVPVGEQFF.

This chain links TRBV2 with TRBJ2-7; tentatively, D is TRBD2 (6 bases). Trimming took off 11 bases at V and 3 bases at J, with 14 bases between the two ends. Germline assignment: CDR1 SNHLY and CDR2 FYNNEI. This CDR3 is 12 amino acids long. The CDR3 DNA reads TGTGCCGGACGACTAGAAGGCTACGAGCAGTACTTC. This sequence encodes CAGRLEGYEQYF.

The chain links TRBV6-2 or TRBV6-3 to TRBJ2-1; 7 bases align to TRBD2. The CDR3 runs 19 residues. V gave up 0 bases and J gave up 2 bases; unmatched junction bases: 13. The germline V gene encodes CDR1 MNHEY and CDR2 SVGEGT. The CDR3 reads CASSYSVPGLTYPYNEQFF. The DNA of the CDR3 is TGTGCCAGCAGTTACTCGGTGCCGGGACTAACCTACCCCTACAATGAGCAGTTCTTC.

The chain couples TRBV7-3 to TRBJ1-5; no reliable D call. Looked up from germline, CDR1 is SGHTA and CDR2 is FQGTGA. V was trimmed by 5 bases and J by 0 bases, leaving 5 bases between them. This CDR3 has 13 residues. Written as DNA, the CDR3 is TGTGCCAGCAGCCCCTATAGCAATCAGCCCCAGCATTTT. Its translation: CASSPYSNQPQHF.

J is TRBJ2-3 and V is TRBV5-1; TRBD2 agrees at 15 bases. CDR1 is SGHRS, CDR2 YFSETQ, per germline. J gave up 5 bases and V 4 bases, and 2 bases lay outside the gene matches. CDR3 length equals 15 residues. The CDR3 DNA reads as TGCGCCAGCAGCCCGGGACTAGCGGGGGGAGATACGCAGTATTTT. It encodes CASSPGLAGGDTQYF.

The V gene is TRBV19, the J gene TRBJ2-7; the match to TRBD1 covers 9 bases. Trimming took 6 bases from V and 3 from J; bases not matched to a gene: 3. The CDR3 spans 13 residues. From germline, CDR1 is LNHDA and CDR2 SQIVND (reference sequence). CDR3 protein: CASSDRGNYEQYF. In DNA, the CDR3 is TGTGCCAGTAGCGACAGGGGGAACTACGAGCAGTACTTC.

The rearrangement links TRBV9 to TRBJ2-3, with unresolved D. Trimming took 0 bases from V and 8 from J, leaving 13 bases between them. Germline CDR1 is SGDLS and CDR2 is YYNGEE. The CDR3 totals 14 residues. The CDR3 here is CASSVGTGALTQYF. The CDR3 DNA reads TGTGCCAGCAGCGTAGGGACCGGAGCCCTTACGCAGTATTTT.

The chain has TRBV19 and TRBJ2-7; 7 nucleotides line up with TRBD1. The trim removed 8 bases at V and 4 bases at J, leaving 14 bases unmatched. The CDR3 spans 15 residues. CDR1 LNHDA and CDR2 SQIVND come from the germline V gene (reference sequence). In nucleotides, the CDR3 is TGTGCCAGTTCCTCGGACAGGTGGTCCTCTTACGAGCAGTACTTC. Its protein product is CASSSDRWSSYEQYF.

This clone was observed once. The chain combines TRBV3-1 (or the pseudogene TRBV3-2) with TRBJ2-5; 8 bases line up with TRBD2. Germline V lookup: CDR1 LGHDT, CDR2 YNNKEL (reference sequence). V gave up 4 bases and J gave up 5 bases; unmatched junction bases: 3. CDR3 length equals 13 residues. The CDR3 reads CASSPGLVETQYF. In DNA form, the CDR3 reads TGTGCCAGCAGCCCGGGACTAGTTGAGACCCAGTACTTC.

The rearrangement uses TRBV6-6 and TRBJ2-4, with D possibly matching TRBD2 (6 bases). The V end lost 4 bases, the J end lost 5 bases, and 15 bases lay between the germline ends. The germline gives CDR1 MNHNY, CDR2 SVGAGI (reference sequence). The CDR3 has 15 residues. CDR3 sequence: CASSSPTSFQNIQYF. In nucleotides, the CDR3 is TGTGCCAGCAGTTCCCCAACTAGCTTCCAAAACATTCAGTACTTC.

The rearrangement links TRBV5-8 to TRBJ1-1; D may be TRBD1 (6 bases). The V end lost 5 bases, the J end lost 8 bases, and 16 bases lay between the germline ends. CDR1 and CDR2 from the germline V gene are SGHTS and YDEGEE. The CDR3 has 13 amino acids. CDR3 region: CASRPGGGTEAFF. Here the CDR3 DNA reads TGTGCCAGCAGGCCTGGGGGGGGGACAGAAGCTTTCTTT.

The CDR3 sequence: CASSLTAGTAGNTIYF. CDR3 bases: TGTGCCAGCAGCTTAACCGCCGGGACAGCTGGAAACACCATATATTTT. The chain couples TRBV7-2 to TRBJ1-3, with 7 positions matching TRBD1. Germline lookup yields CDR1 SGHTA and CDR2 FQGNSA. With V trimmed by 2 bases and J by 2 bases, 6 bases remained unmatched. This CDR3 has 16 amino acids.

This rearrangement joins TRBV19 to TRBJ2-3; tentative D call: TRBD2 (5 bases). V gave up 1 base and J gave up 8 bases, with 16 bases separating them. In germline, CDR1 is LNHDA, CDR2 SQIVND (reference sequence). The CDR3 covers 15 residues. In DNA, the CDR3 is TGTGCCAGTAGTATAGCACCAAGAGGTGGAGGTACGCAGTATTTT. Its protein is CASSIAPRGGGTQYF.

The rearrangement uses TRBV6-5 and TRBJ2-7; TRBD2 aligns across 12 bases. With V trimmed by 5 bases and J by 7 bases, 3 bases remained unmatched. Germline lookup yields CDR1 MNHEY and CDR2 SVGAGI. The CDR3 contains 13 residues. The CDR3 DNA reads TGTGCCAGCAGTCCAGGACTAGCGGGGGAGCAGTACTTC. Translated, it gives CASSPGLAGEQYF.

This rearrangement joins TRBV30 to TRBJ1-1; D not certain. V gave up 1 base and J gave up 2 bases, with 8 bases separating them. The CDR3 is made up of 13 amino acids. Germline loops: CDR1 GTSNPN, CDR2 SVGIG (reference sequence). The CDR3 protein is CAWSAGVNTEAFF. The DNA of the CDR3 is TGTGCCTGGAGTGCCGGAGTAAACACTGAAGCTTTCTTT.

The chain employs TRBV7-2 and TRBJ1-1; no clear D. V shed 1 base and J shed 11 bases, with 14 bases lying between them. The length of the CDR3 is 13 residues. Per germline, CDR1 SGHTA and CDR2 FQGNSA. The CDR3 sequence is CASSLGGLRGAFF. CDR3 in DNA: TGTGCCAGCAGCTTAGGCGGTCTACGCGGCGCTTTCTTT.

The rearrangement links TRBV19 to TRBJ1-3; D is unclear. The CDR3 extends over 12 amino acids. Trimming took off 6 bases at V and 4 bases at J, with 7 bases between the two ends. Germline V gene lookup returns CDR1 LNHDA and CDR2 SQIVND (reference sequence). Here the CDR3 DNA reads TGTGCCAGTAGCCAGCTCGGAAACACCATATATTTT. Encoded protein: CASSQLGNTIYF. Together with reference TRBV19 and TRBJ1-3, the CDR3 gives the full variable domain: DGGITQSPKYLFRKEGQNVTLSCEQNLNHDAMYWYRQDPGQGLRLIYYSQIVNDFQKGDIAEGYSVSREKKESFPLTVTSAQKNPTAFYLCASSQLGNTIYFGEGSWLTVV.

The J gene is TRBJ1-5, the V gene TRBV7-9, with D unresolved. The V end lost 1 base, the J end lost 4 bases, and 14 bases lay between the germline ends. Germline-derived CDR1 and CDR2 are SEHNR and FQNEAQ (reference sequence). There are 16 residues in the CDR3. DNA for the CDR3: TGTGCCAGCAGCTTAGGAGGCGGCAGGCATAATCAGCCCCAGCATTTT. It yields the protein CASSLGGGRHNQPQHF. Full variable domain (outside the CDR3, taken from reference TRBV7-9 and TRBJ1-5): DTGVSQNPRHKITKRGQNVTFRCDPISEHNRLYWYRQTLGQGPEFLTYFQNEAQLEKSRLLSDRFSAERPKGSFSTLEIQRTEQGDSAMYLCASSLGGGRHNQPQHFGDGTRLSIL.